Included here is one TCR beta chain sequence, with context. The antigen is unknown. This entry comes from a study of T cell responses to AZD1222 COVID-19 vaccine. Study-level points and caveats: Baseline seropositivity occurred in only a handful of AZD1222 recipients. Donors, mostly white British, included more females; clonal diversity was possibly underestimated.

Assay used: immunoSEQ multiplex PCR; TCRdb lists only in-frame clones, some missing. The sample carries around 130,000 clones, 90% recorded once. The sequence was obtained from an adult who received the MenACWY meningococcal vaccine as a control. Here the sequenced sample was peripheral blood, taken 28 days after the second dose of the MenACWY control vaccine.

CDR3 sequence reads: CASSSRGGNQPQHF. The CDR3, as DNA: TGTGCCAGCAGTTCCAGGGGGGGCAATCAGCCCCAGCATTTT. This chain connects TRBV27 to TRBJ1-5; TRBD1 agrees at 7 bases. The CDR3 sequence is 14 residues long. Germline V lookup: CDR1 MNHEY, CDR2 SMNVEV (reference sequence). V lost 4 bases to trimming and J lost 2 bases; unmatched junction nucleotides: 2.